This T cell receptor beta chain was sequenced in a study of blood T cell repertoires in COVID-19. About the research overall: Acute and convalescent COVID-19 specimens originated in the United States, Italy and Spain.

Germline assignment: CDR1 LNHDA and CDR2 SQIVND (reference sequence). Trimming cost V 5 bases and J 3 bases, with 13 bases left between them. The CDR3 spans 14 residues. This clone turned up a few times. Sequencing used immunoSEQ multiplex PCR; TCRdb keeps in-frame clones, though not all of them. The data hold 40,000 to 55,000 clones, with approximately 92% observed a single time. This clonotype was obtained from a man aged 50 or older with COVID-19, enrolled during active disease. The sequenced material came from peripheral blood. The chain uses TRBV19 and TRBJ1-1; perhaps TRBD1 as D (5 bases). The CDR3 region has the DNA TGTGCCAGTAGTCCAACCACAGGAGACACTGAAGCTTTCTTT. Its translation is CASSPTTGDTEAFF.